This T cell receptor beta chain was documented in a study of long-term antiretroviral therapy in people with HIV. CDR1 ENHRY and CDR2 SYGVKD come from the germline V gene. The CDR3 runs to 13 residues. Losses at the gene ends were 8 bases for V and 4 bases for J; bases not matched to a gene: 5. Every specimen held between about 0.9-11 million cryopreserved PBMC. These were thawed and washed before DNA extraction. The assay used was immunoSEQ (version v3.0), run at survey level. TCRdb's table, derived via immunoSEQ multiplex PCR, lists solely in-frame clones and lacks some. The sample includes roughly 16,000 clones, roughly 94% of them seen just once. Points from the study as a whole: ART was followed by higher diversity that remained below transplant donor controls. Repertoires with HIV possessed tighter CDR3 length spans than those of controls. Pre-ART expanded clones dominated the repertoire at every time point.

To note about this clone: The antigen is undetermined.

Sequenced material: unsorted PBMCs, taken nearly 6.5 years after starting antiretroviral therapy. This clonotype was obtained from a woman in her forties or fifties with HIV. The chain combines TRBV10-3 with TRBJ2-1; 7 positions agree with TRBD2. The CDR3 DNA reads as TGTGCCATCGGGCTAGCGGATTACAATGAGCAGTTCTTC. This encodes CAIGLADYNEQFF.